Presented here are 16 T cell receptor beta chains from one specimen sequenced in a study of cytomegalovirus exposure and HLA in healthy donors. PCR used 60 Vbeta primers and 13 Jbeta primers. Profiling relied on immunoSEQ multiplex PCR, and the TCRdb table lists in-frame clones only, not all of them. The sample has approximately 96,000 clones. The sequenced sample consisted of PBMCs. Receptors originate from a girl aged 5 to 17 in good health and CMV-seropositive.

The chain employs TRBV5-4 and TRBJ1-1; D is uncertain. The V gene lost 3 bases and the J gene lost 0 bases, with 9 bases spanning the gap. The germline V gene encodes CDR1 SGHNT and CDR2 YYREEE (reference sequence). The CDR3 length is 14 residues. The CDR3 bases are TGTGCCAGCAGCTCGCGACACTTGAACACTGAAGCTTTCTTT. Residues: CASSSRHLNTEAFF.

The chain employs TRBV19 and TRBJ1-1; D is ambiguous. The germline V gene encodes CDR1 LNHDA and CDR2 SQIVND (reference sequence). The CDR3 length is 11 residues. Trimming stripped 5 bases from V and 3 bases from J, with 4 bases between. The CDR3 protein is CASSEYTEAFF. In nucleotides, the CDR3 is TGTGCCAGTAGTGAGTACACTGAAGCTTTCTTT.

CDR3 DNA: TGTGCCAGCAGCTTAGGAACGTCTGGGGAGCAGTACGTC. Translation: CASSLGTSGEQYV. The rearrangement uses TRBV7-8 and TRBJ2-7, with unresolved D. The CDR3 length is 13 residues. CDR1 and CDR2 (germline): SGHVS, FQNEAQ. V lost 1 base and J lost 7, with 11 bases in between.

The chain combines TRBV4-3 with TRBJ1-1, with 8 bases matching TRBD1. V was clipped by 6 bases and J by 4 bases; unmatched bases: 4. Germline V CDR1 and CDR2: LGHNA, YSLEER. The CDR3 length is 13 residues. The CDR3 is CASRQQGGTEAFF. CDR3 nucleotide sequence: TGCGCCAGCAGACAACAGGGGGGCACTGAAGCTTTCTTT.

This chain's CDR3 is CASTPGDSGANVLTF. The CDR3 nucleotides read TGTGCCAGCACCCCTGGAGATTCTGGGGCCAACGTCCTGACTTTC. The J gene is TRBJ2-6, the V gene TRBV25-1; D gene uncertain. Germline V CDR1 and CDR2: MGHDK, SYGVNS. CDR3 length: 15 residues. V was cut by 7 bases and J by 1 base, with 11 bases left in between.

The chain uses TRBV19 and TRBJ1-4; no clear D gene. Germline values: CDR1 LNHDA, CDR2 SQIVND (reference sequence). Between the trimmed V and J ends, which lost 5 bases and 7 bases, there was a span of 14 bases. The CDR3 length is 14 residues. The CDR3 sequence is CASSPAWGGEKLFF. The DNA for the CDR3 is TGTGCCAGTAGTCCCGCCTGGGGAGGTGAAAAACTGTTTTTT.

CDR3 DNA: TGTGCCGTATCCGCCTCCGTGAGCTCCTACAATGAGCAGTTCTTC. It specifies CAVSASVSSYNEQFF. The gene calls are TRBV30 and TRBJ2-1; D is uncertain. Germline V CDR1 and CDR2: GTSNPN, SVGIG (reference sequence). The CDR3 runs to 15 residues. Trimming removed 8 bases from V and 0 bases from J, with 17 bases in between.

This chain uses TRBV7-9 with TRBJ2-5; no definite D call. From germline, CDR1 is SEHNR and CDR2 FQNEAQ (reference sequence). V lost 2 bases, J lost 5 bases, and 6 bases lay in between. This CDR3 is 12 amino acids long. CDR3 DNA: TGTGCCAGCAGCTTATTCCAGGAGACCCAGTACTTC. Protein product: CASSLFQETQYF.

V is TRBV6-5 and J is TRBJ1-2, with TRBD1 as a possible D gene (6 bases). Germline values: CDR1 MNHEY, CDR2 SVGAGI. Between the trimmed V and J ends, which lost 0 bases and 8 bases, there was a span of 13 bases. There are 14 residues in the CDR3. As DNA, the CDR3 is TGTGCCAGCAGTTACTCTGGGGGCCCGAGGGGCTACACCTTC. This gives the protein CASSYSGGPRGYTF.

The chain uses TRBV10-3 and TRBJ2-7, with D maybe TRBD1 (7 bases). The V gene's germline CDR1 is ENHRY and CDR2 SYGVKD. The CDR3 spans 12 residues. V was shortened by 2 bases and J by 6 bases, with 8 bases between the two germline ends. Written as DNA, the CDR3 is TGTGCCATCAGTGAGCAGGGGGGCGAGCAGTACGTC. Its translation: CAISEQGGEQYV.

The rearrangement uses TRBV5-6 and TRBJ2-7, with D uncertain. Between the trimmed V and J ends, which lost 2 bases and 3 bases, there was a span of 6 bases. The CDR3 is 12 residues long. The germline gives CDR1 SGHDT, CDR2 YYEEEE. This chain's CDR3 is CASSFSGYEQYF. The CDR3 DNA follows: TGTGCCAGCAGCTTTTCAGGCTACGAGCAGTACTTC.

The J gene is TRBJ1-1, the V gene TRBV2, with D tentatively TRBD1 (6 bases). CDR3 length: 13 residues. V gave up 5 bases and J gave up 4 bases, with 11 bases separating them. The germline gives CDR1 SNHLY, CDR2 FYNNEI. The CDR3 region has the DNA TGTGCCAGCAGTCCAAGACAGGCCACTGAAGCTTTCTTT. Amino acids: CASSPRQATEAFF. The full variable domain, its missing parts supplied by reference TRBV2 and TRBJ1-1, is EPEVTQTPSHQVTQMGQEVILRCVPISNHLYFYWYRQILGQKVEFLVSFYNNEISEKSEIFDDQFSVERPDGSNFTLKIRSTKLEDSAMYFCASSPRQATEAFFGQGTRLTVV.

This rearrangement joins TRBV18 to TRBJ1-5; no firm D call. Germline V gene sequence: CDR1 KGHSH, CDR2 LQKENI. This CDR3 spans 13 amino acids. V lost 2 bases and J lost 4, with 6 bases in between. CDR3 sequence (DNA): TGTGCCAGCTCACCAACTACTAATCAGCCCCAGCATTTT. Protein: CASSPTTNQPQHF. The whole variable domain, remainder taken from reference TRBV18 and TRBJ1-5, is NAGVMQNPRHLVRRRGQEARLRCSPMKGHSHVYWYRQLPEEGLKFMVYLQKENIIDESGMPKERFSAEFPKEGPSILRIQQVVRGDSAAYFCASSPTTNQPQHFGDGTRLSIL.

The chain carries TRBV4-3 and TRBJ1-5, with 8 bases that match TRBD1. With 0 bases clipped from V and 5 bases from J, the junction kept 9 bases outside the gene matches. The CDR3 runs 17 residues. Germline CDR1 is LGHNA and CDR2 is YSLEER. The CDR3 here is CASSQDWRRGLYQPQHF. The DNA of the CDR3 is TGCGCCAGCAGCCAAGATTGGCGCAGGGGGCTATATCAGCCCCAGCATTTT.

V gene TRBV19 combines with J gene TRBJ1-2; D remains unclear. CDR3 length equals 15 residues. Germline V gives CDR1 LNHDA, CDR2 SQIVND (reference sequence). The V end lost 5 bases, the J end lost 0 bases, and 13 bases lay between the germline ends. CDR3 in DNA: TGTGCCAGTAGTCCTCGGCGAGGAACTAACTATGGCTACACCTTC. Translating gives CASSPRRGTNYGYTF.

This chain joins TRBV30 and TRBJ1-6; TRBD1 matches 9 bases. The V gene end was trimmed by 3 bases and the J gene end by 10 bases; junction bases not matched to a gene: 4. Germline CDR1 is GTSNPN and CDR2 is SVGIG (reference sequence). The CDR3 length is 13 residues. Here the CDR3 DNA reads TGTGCCTGGAGCGGACAGGGGTCGTCACCCCTCCACTTT. Protein: CAWSGQGSSPLHF.